The T cell receptor (beta chain) described here comes from a study of T cell changes during pregnancy in multiple sclerosis. Sequencing used immunoSEQ multiplex PCR; TCRdb keeps in-frame clones, though not all of them. This sample has 25,000 to 30,000 clones, with roughly nine tenths found just once. Sequencing used CD4+ T cells from peripheral blood mononuclear cells, obtained in the first trimester of pregnancy. The TCR sequence derives from a female donor in good health, enrolled as a control in a pregnancy study.

The CDR3 sequence: CASSVQGTSSYNEQFF. The CDR3 nucleotides are TGTGCCAGCAGTGTACAGGGCACGAGCTCCTACAATGAGCAGTTCTTC. The chain recombines TRBV28 with TRBJ2-1; D is perhaps TRBD1 (6 bases). CDR1 MDHEN and CDR2 SYDVKM come from the germline V gene. The CDR3 length is 16 residues. The ends were cut back, 5 bases at V and 0 bases at J, with 14 bases in the middle. Full variable domain (outside the CDR3, taken from reference TRBV28 and TRBJ2-1): DVKVTQSSRYLVKRTGEKVFLECVQDMDHENMFWYRQDPGLGLRLIYFSYDVKMKEKGDIPEGYSVSREKKERFSLILESASTNQTSMYLCASSVQGTSSYNEQFFGPGTRLTVL.